This T cell receptor (beta chain) was observed in a study of OX40 agonist ivuxolimab in advanced cancers. Study overall: Treatment received earlier with anti-PD-1, anti-PD-L1 or anti-CTLA-4 agents was allowed, and over 30% had some. Partial responses were recorded for three patients, including one with hepatocellular carcinoma and two with cutaneous melanoma. Whole-study results and caveats: Not determined was the antigen specificity of the expanded peripheral T cells.

Data came from immunoSEQ multiplex PCR; TCRdb stores just in-frame clones and leaves some out. The table has tens of thousands of clones, more than 80% seen once. Details on this clone: Its specificity is not known.

Germline loops: CDR1 SGHTA, CDR2 FQGNSA. The CDR3 runs 15 residues. J lost 3 bases, V lost 4 bases, and 5 bases had no gene match. Peripheral blood came from all dose cohorts at three timepoints. This TCR was sampled from an adult with an advanced solid tumor such as melanoma, head and neck, liver or kidney cancer. This material consisted of CD4+ or CD8+ T cells sorted from blood, taken in a trial of the OX40 agonist ivuxolimab. The V gene is TRBV7-2, the J gene TRBJ2-3; 9 bases align to TRBD2. In nucleotides, the CDR3 is TGTGCCAGCAGCTCCTTAGCGGGGGCTACAGATACGCAGTATTTT. It translates to CASSSLAGATDTQYF.